This T cell receptor (beta chain) was retrieved from a study of PD-L1 blockade in urothelial cancer. This clone was recorded at least ten times. The CDR3 runs to 13 residues. The ends were cut back, 8 bases at V and 8 bases at J, with 21 bases in the middle. Germline loops: CDR1 GTSNPN, CDR2 SVGIG (reference sequence). Specified time point: peripheral blood 6 weeks after treatment start. Method: immunoSEQ multiplex PCR; TCRdb's copy keeps in-frame clones and lacks some. Found here are about 48,000 clones, roughly 80% of them singletons; the top ten hold approximately 10%. This receptor was obtained from a man aged 65 to 79 with urothelial cancer. The chain links TRBV30 to TRBJ1-2; D gene ambiguous. Sequences were derived from PBMCs, sampled around atezolizumab (anti-PD-L1) treatment. CDR3 sequence (DNA): TGTGCCCAACGTGGGGTTTCATCGGGGGGCTACACCTTC. Amino acids: CAQRGVSSGGYTF.